This T cell receptor beta chain was retrieved from a study of shared clonotypes between healthy human individuals (TCRdb year 2020). Concerning the study at large: The cohort comprised a couple of women and three men aged 18 to 49 years. For each donor, three plates each were used for CD4 naive and CD4 memory, two plates were used for CD8 naive, and one plate was used for CD8 memory. Blood TCR repertoires of five healthy adults were deeply sequenced to estimate repertoire size and the extent of clonotype sharing between individuals. Libraries were prepared and TCR repertoires were sequenced by different laboratories using diverse techniques, in order to increase sequencing depth and limit assay-specific biases. Between about 0.9 and 10 billion PBMCs per donor were obtained by leukapheresis.

Healthy HIV-negative adults with no recently reported acute infections or vaccinations were included as donors. All donors were Caucasian adults living in Nashville, Tennessee, USA. CD4+ T cells were enriched by magnetic negative selection, after which naive cells were positively selected on CD45RA and the negative fraction was taken as the memory subset. Blood was collected by leukapheresis, and PBMCs were isolated by Ficoll-Histopaque density gradient centrifugation and then cryopreserved in liquid nitrogen vapor phase. Purity and quantity of every magnetically sorted T cell population were checked by analytical flow cytometry. Genomic DNA was isolated from every sorted fraction and measured by UV absorbance on a Nanodrop 2000c. The research as a whole found: Rarefaction of sorted-subset datasets indicated incomplete sequencing despite the large sequencing depth. About 4.5% of naive CD4, roughly 3.5% of naive CD8, approximately 2.2% of memory CD4, and 0.4% of memory CD8 clonotypes were shared across four donors. Because the study included a small number of donors, the genetic and exposure-history diversity represented was limited. Only blood was sampled, and tissue TCR repertoires likely differ from those in blood. Clonotypes shared by all four sorted-subset donors showed higher generation probabilities than non-shared clonotypes. Naive subsets generally had larger estimated clonotype richness than memory subsets. Based on pairwise subsampling, the degree of clonotype sharing among donors was expected to be affected by sequencing depth.

Using the deep immunoSEQ assay, multiplex PCR amplified TCR CDR3 regions from genomic DNA. Extracted genomic DNA from each cell subset was distributed evenly across all wells of several immunoSEQ 96-well plates, and each plate was treated as a replicate. For sorted subsets, 200 to 250 ng of genomic DNA, equivalent to around 29,000 T cell genomes, went into each replicate PCR. Purified libraries were measured with a Qubit 3.0 fluorometer, size-checked on a Bioanalyzer 2100, and measured again with the KAPA Library Quantification kit. Every immunoSEQ 96-well plate was sequenced on a separate single-read 150-cycle Illumina NextSeq 550 flow cell. The study's own analysis went as follows. Because the immunoSEQ output included only junctional sequences and no quality scores, the filtering could not be the same as the filtering used for full-length reads. Sequences were annotated with PyIR, a Python wrapper for IgBLAST v1.9, using IMGT germline references to assign V/J genes and CDR3. Any read was removed if the V/J assignment was weak (E-value above 1e-6), the CDR3 was missing, or the read contained stop codons, out-of-frame junctions, or ambiguous translated residues. V3J clonotypes were defined as sequences sharing the same inferred V gene, J gene, and CDR3 amino acid sequence. The percentage overlap between two repertoires was calculated by dividing the number of shared unique clonotypes by the size of the smaller repertoire. Repertoire richness was assessed with RTK rarefaction, the Chao1 estimator, and Recon v2.1 estimates of unobserved clonotypes. For all TCRbeta clonotypes obtained by the gDNA method from four donors, generation probabilities were computed with OLGA. Held by TCRdb, this immuneACCESS table contains in-frame sequences only and omits some clones. Under half of the omission traces to an unresolved V gene where checked; the cause of the rest is unknown. The V and J calls and clone size come from that table; D and trimming were worked out from the DNA. This sample comprises 650,000 to 750,000 clones, about two thirds of them detected only once. The biggest ten clones account for roughly 1.8% of the sample.

Cut back by 5 bases and 5 bases, the V and J ends lie 19 bases apart. In the germline V gene, CDR1 corresponds to SGHAT and CDR2 to FQNNGV. Counted from cysteine to phenylalanine, this CDR3 has 17 amino acids. Only the CDR3 portion is preserved as DNA: 51 bases, with reading frame beginning at the first base. With regard to this clone: Its antigen target is currently unknown. Base qualities were left out, and no much larger clone turns up one base away.

The receptor's source is a woman between 25 and 40 years old in good health. The rearranged segments are TRBV11-2 and TRBJ2-6, with no reliable assignment of the D segment. The sample consisted of memory CD4+ T cells sorted from blood. The cell subset or site label on this specimen signifies: CD45RA-negative fraction. The sequenced DNA is TGTGCCAGCAGCCTTCTTGAGCAACAAAGTCGGGCCAACGTCCTGACTTTC. The resulting protein is CASSLLEQQSRANVLTF.